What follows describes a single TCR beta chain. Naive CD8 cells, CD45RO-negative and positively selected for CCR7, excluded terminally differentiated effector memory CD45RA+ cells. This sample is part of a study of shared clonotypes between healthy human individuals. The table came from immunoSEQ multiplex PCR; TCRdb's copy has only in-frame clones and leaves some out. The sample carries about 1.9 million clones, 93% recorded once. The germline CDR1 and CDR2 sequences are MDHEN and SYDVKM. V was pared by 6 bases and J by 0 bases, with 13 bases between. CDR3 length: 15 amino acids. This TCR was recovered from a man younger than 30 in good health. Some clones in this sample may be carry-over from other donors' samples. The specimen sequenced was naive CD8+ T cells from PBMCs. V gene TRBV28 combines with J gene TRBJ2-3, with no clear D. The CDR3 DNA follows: TGTGCCAGCAGCCCATTCCTGGCTAGCACAGATACGCAGTATTTT. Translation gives CASSPFLASTDTQYF.